This TCR beta chain was obtained from a study of cytomegalovirus exposure and HLA in healthy donors. The study's findings and limits: According to the study, about 180 TCR beta chains were cytomegalovirus-associated. The classifier was said to identify cytomegalovirus status with high specificity and sensitivity. One later analysis, an examination of the 100 to 150 validation repertoires, found that first-cohort TCR clusters tended to co-occur in them. Most TCR sequences showed up rarely, but some public TCRs showed up in many donors.

The assay was immunoSEQ multiplex PCR, and TCRdb's table has in-frame clones only and misses some. The sample includes 160,000 or so clones, about 85% of them seen just once. Concerning this clone itself: Its specificity is unknown.

This CDR3 comprises 16 residues. CDR1 is SGHTA and CDR2 is FQGNSA in the germline V gene. V was pared by 6 bases and J by 5 bases, with 21 bases between. The TCR was taken from a man younger than 45 in good health and CMV-seropositive. This rearrangement joins TRBV7-2 to TRBJ2-3, with D perhaps matching TRBD2 (5 bases). The sample comprised PBMCs. Written as DNA, the CDR3 is TGTGCCAGCAGTCCTCGAGGGCCTAGCTCTGGAGATACGCAGTATTTT. The encoded protein is CASSPRGPSSGDTQYF.